The source of this TCR beta chain is a study of blood T cell repertoires in COVID-19. The overall study: Whether acute or convalescent, the COVID-19 samples came from the United States, Italy and Spain. PBMCs, B-cell-depleted T cells, or T cells provided the cDNA or gDNA that made up the material.

Sequencing was performed with immunoSEQ multiplex PCR; in TCRdb, only in-frame clones are kept and a portion is missing. The sample has about 83,000 clones, more than 75% seen once. V lost 3 bases, J lost 2 bases, and 6 bases stayed unmatched. Germline-derived CDR1 and CDR2 are SGHDT and YYEEEE. The CDR3 loop spans 15 amino acids. This chain connects TRBV5-6 to TRBJ2-7; TRBD1 aligns across 9 bases. Sequenced: peripheral blood. This receptor was taken from an elderly woman with active or convalescent COVID-19. The CDR3 DNA follows: TGTGCCAGCAGCTCAACAGGGGGCCAACCCTACGAGCAGTACTTC. Its protein is CASSSTGGQPYEQYF. Filled out from reference TRBV5-6 and TRBJ2-7, the complete variable domain reads DAGVTQSPTHLIKTRGQQVTLRCSPKSGHDTVSWYQQALGQGPQFIFQYYEEEERQRGNFPDRFSGHQFPNYSSELNVNALLLGDSALYLCASSSTGGQPYEQYFGPGTRLTVT.